Listed here are 27 T cell receptor beta chains from one sample, sequenced in a study of blood T cell repertoires in COVID-19. Method: immunoSEQ multiplex PCR; TCRdb's copy keeps in-frame clones and lacks some. This sample has more than 110,000 clones; around 89% occur once, and the top ten carry just under 3%. The source material was peripheral blood. The receptors stem from a man aged 60-69 years with active or convalescent COVID-19.

This clone has just one count. The junction departs from the called germline gene at one end, perhaps through a read error. The V gene is TRBV7-2, the J gene TRBJ2-3; 11 positions agree with TRBD1. The CDR3 extends over 16 amino acids. Germline V gene sequence: CDR1 SGHTA, CDR2 FQGNSA. DNA for the CDR3: TGTGCCAGCAGCCGTCGGACAGGGGGCAGCATAGATACGCAGTATTTT. Protein sequence: CASSRRTGGSIDTQYF.

The rearrangement uses TRBV19 and TRBJ1-1; D ambiguous. V gave up 3 bases and J gave up 2 bases, with 7 bases separating them. Looked up from germline, CDR1 is LNHDA and CDR2 is SQIVND (reference sequence). This CDR3 has 13 residues. CDR3 sequence reads: CASSMTPNTEAFF. The CDR3 DNA reads TGTGCCAGTAGTATGACACCCAACACTGAAGCTTTCTTT.

This rearrangement joins TRBV4-3 to TRBJ2-5; D is unresolved. The CDR3 has 14 amino acids. The germline CDR1 and CDR2 sequences are LGHNA and YSLEER. The V gene lost 0 bases and the J gene lost 7 bases, with 12 bases spanning the gap. The CDR3 reads CASSQERLHGTQYF. CDR3 DNA sequence: TGCGCCAGCAGCCAAGAACGCCTCCACGGGACCCAGTACTTC.

V is TRBV7-6 and J is TRBJ1-3, with D uncertain. This CDR3 is 14 amino acids long. V gave up 5 bases and J gave up 0 bases, with 8 bases separating them. Germline loops: CDR1 SGHVS, CDR2 FNYEAQ. The CDR3 spells CASSQMFSGNTIYF. The CDR3 nucleotides read TGTGCCAGCAGCCAGATGTTCTCTGGAAACACCATATATTTT.

This clone was detected once. The chain combines TRBV5-6 with TRBJ2-7, with 14 bases that match TRBD2. Germline V gives CDR1 SGHDT, CDR2 YYEEEE. The CDR3 is made up of 18 amino acids. V lost 4 bases, J lost 4 bases, and 13 bases stayed unmatched. CDR3 residues: CASSRWTSGGPRGYEQYF. The CDR3 bases are TGTGCCAGCAGCCGTTGGACTAGCGGGGGGCCGAGAGGTTACGAGCAGTACTTC.

The V gene is TRBV20-1, the J gene TRBJ2-7; D remains ambiguous. Germline CDR1 reads DFQATT; CDR2 reads SNEGSKA (reference sequence). V was clipped by 2 bases and J by 4 bases, with 6 bases between them. This CDR3 comprises 11 residues. In DNA, the CDR3 is TGCAGTGCTAGATTTTCATACGAGCAGTACTTC. Residues: CSARFSYEQYF.

V gene TRBV11-2 combines with J gene TRBJ2-3; D not certain. CDR1 and CDR2 from the germline V gene are SGHAT and FQNNGV. This CDR3 has 14 amino acids. V gave up 5 bases and J gave up 2 bases, with 11 bases separating them. CDR3 sequence reads: CASSPSLYTDTQYF. The CDR3 DNA reads TGTGCCAGCAGCCCATCTCTATACACAGATACGCAGTATTTT.

The V call is TRBV6-5, the J call TRBJ1-4; 10 nucleotides line up with TRBD1. Trimming at V came to 6 bases and at J to 5 bases, leaving 6 bases not matched to a gene. Germline V CDR1 and CDR2: MNHEY, SVGAGI. This CDR3 has 15 residues. The CDR3 loop is CASRAPGQGNEKLFF. The DNA for the CDR3 is TGTGCCAGCAGAGCCCCGGGACAGGGGAATGAAAAACTGTTTTTT.

The chain employs TRBV9 and TRBJ2-5, with 8 bases lining up with TRBD1. The germline CDR1 and CDR2 sequences are SGDLS and YYNGEE. The V segment lost 0 bases and the J segment 4 bases; nucleotides outside the gene matches: 5. The CDR3 contains 15 residues. The CDR3 sequence: CASSVDTGGRETQYF. DNA of the CDR3: TGTGCCAGCAGCGTAGACACAGGGGGGCGAGAGACCCAGTACTTC.

This chain joins TRBV6-2 or TRBV6-3 and TRBJ2-7, with D unclear. Between the trimmed V and J ends, which lost 2 bases and 4 bases, there was a span of 9 bases. Germline V gene data show CDR1 as MNHEY and CDR2 as SVGEGT. The CDR3 is 13 amino acids. The CDR3 DNA follows: TGTGCCAGCAGTTACCTACTGAGATACGAGCAGTACTTC. It translates to CASSYLLRYEQYF.

Note on this clone: The same CDR3 is also encoded by other DNA sequences in this sample. The chain is built from TRBV9 and TRBJ2-5; D gene uncertain. Germline values: CDR1 SGDLS, CDR2 YYNGEE. The V and J ends lost 1 base and 2 bases respectively, with 6 bases between them. The CDR3 sequence is 13 residues long. DNA of the CDR3: TGTGCCAGCAGCGTATCAGGACAAGAGACCCAGTACTTC. Translated: CASSVSGQETQYF.

The chain uses TRBV5-4 and TRBJ1-1; a weak D match, TRBD1 (6 bases). The CDR3 sequence is 15 residues long. The ends were cut back, 4 bases at V and 1 base at J, with 14 bases in the middle. In germline, CDR1 is SGHNT, CDR2 YYREEE (reference sequence). The DNA for the CDR3 is TGTGCCAGCAGCCCTTCGGGACACCAGAACACTGAAGCTTTCTTT. Its translation: CASSPSGHQNTEAFF.

The chain is built from TRBV5-5 and TRBJ2-1, with 13 bases identical to TRBD2. The CDR3 is 15 amino acids. V gave up 4 bases and J gave up 4 bases; unmatched junction bases: 2. Germline CDR1 is SGHKS and CDR2 is YYEKEE (reference sequence). CDR3 sequence (DNA): TGTGCCAGCAGCCTACTAGCGGGGGGGTACAATGAGCAGTTCTTC. Amino acids: CASSLLAGGYNEQFF.

V gene TRBV18 combines with J gene TRBJ2-7, with D possibly matching TRBD2 (6 bases). The CDR3 consists of 14 residues. Germline loops: CDR1 KGHSH, CDR2 LQKENI. Trimming cost V 4 bases and J 4 bases, with 14 bases left between them. The CDR3 sequence: CASSQPTGGYEQYF. In DNA form, the CDR3 reads TGTGCCAGCTCACAACCCACAGGAGGGTACGAGCAGTACTTC.

The CDR3 nucleotides are TGTGCCAGCAGTCTGGCTAGCGTTGATACGCAGTATTTT. Amino acid sequence: CASSLASVDTQYF. The chain has TRBV12-3 or TRBV12-4 and TRBJ2-3, with D perhaps TRBD2 (6 bases). V was cut by 5 bases and J by 6 bases, with 12 bases left in between. The CDR3 contains 13 residues.

This clone was detected a few times. The V gene is TRBV6-1, the J gene TRBJ1-1; D not resolved. The CDR3 extends over 13 amino acids. Germline-derived CDR1 and CDR2 are MNHNS and SASEGT. Trimming removed 4 bases at V and 4 bases at J, with 10 bases between. CDR3 in DNA: TGTGCCAGCAGTGGAGCACGAGGCACTGAAGCTTTCTTT. This encodes CASSGARGTEAFF.

This rearrangement joins TRBV6-2 or TRBV6-3 to TRBJ2-1, with 8 bases fitting TRBD2. The J segment lost 9 bases and the V segment lost 6 bases, leaving 7 bases of the junction unmatched. The germline V gene encodes CDR1 MNHEY and CDR2 SVGEGT. The CDR3 length is 13 residues. CDR3 nucleotide sequence: TGTGCCAGCAGCGTGGGACTAGTGGTTGAGCAGTTCTTC. It yields the protein CASSVGLVVEQFF.

J is TRBJ2-1 and V is TRBV5-1, with D unclear. Germline V lookup: CDR1 SGHRS, CDR2 YFSETQ. The length of the CDR3 is 13 residues. The V end lost 2 bases, the J end lost 5 bases, and 8 bases lay between the germline ends. The CDR3 reads CASSFAGNNEQFF. DNA of the CDR3: TGCGCCAGCAGCTTTGCTGGCAACAATGAGCAGTTCTTC.

The chain has TRBV11-2 and TRBJ2-3; weak D call: TRBD2 (5 bases). Per the germline V gene, CDR1 is SGHAT and CDR2 is FQNNGV. The CDR3 has 16 residues. Trimming pared 0 bases from V and 2 bases from J, leaving 12 bases between. CDR3 DNA sequence: TGTGCCAGCAGCTTAGATCGAGGGTTCATCACAGATACGCAGTATTTT. It codes for CASSLDRGFITDTQYF.

The chain links TRBV27 to TRBJ1-6, with 11 bases matching TRBD1. The CDR3 contains 14 residues. The trim removed 5 bases at V and 9 bases at J, leaving 3 bases unmatched. Germline-derived CDR1 and CDR2 are MNHEY and SMNVEV (reference sequence). The CDR3, as DNA: TGTGCCAGCAGTCCGGGGACAGGGGGTTCACCCCTCCACTTT. It codes for CASSPGTGGSPLHF.

This chain uses TRBV7-8 with TRBJ2-1; D not certain. The CDR3 sequence is 16 residues long. Trimming took off 2 bases at V and 0 bases at J, with 11 bases between the two ends. Germline CDR1 SGHVS, CDR2 FQNEAQ. The CDR3 sequence: CASSLFSLSSYNEQFF. DNA of the CDR3: TGTGCCAGCAGCTTATTTTCACTGAGCTCCTACAATGAGCAGTTCTTC. Full variable domain (outside the CDR3, taken from reference TRBV7-8 and TRBJ2-1): GAGVSQSPRYKVAKRGQDVALRCDPISGHVSLFWYQQALGQGPEFLTYFQNEAQLDKSGLPSDRFFAERPEGSVSTLKIQRTQQEDSAVYLCASSLFSLSSYNEQFFGPGTRLTVL.

This chain uses TRBV5-6 with TRBJ2-5; 9 bases are a match to TRBD2. The germline gives CDR1 SGHDT, CDR2 YYEEEE. The CDR3 length is 16 residues. V trimming: 3 bases; J trimming: 1 base; junction bases outside the gene matches: 7. The CDR3 here is CASSYLAGSSQETQYF. CDR3 in DNA: TGTGCCAGCAGCTATCTAGCGGGGTCCTCCCAAGAGACCCAGTACTTC.

The chain carries TRBV5-1 and TRBJ1-1; TRBD1 aligns across 8 bases. Losses at the gene ends were 4 bases for V and 10 bases for J; bases not matched to a gene: 12. The CDR3 has 14 residues. Germline CDR1 SGHRS, CDR2 YFSETQ. CDR3 sequence reads: CASSQQGQAETAFF. The CDR3 DNA sequence: TGCGCCAGCAGCCAACAGGGACAGGCTGAAACAGCTTTCTTT.

In this sample, this clone turned up once. The DNA of the CDR3 is TGTGCCAGCAGCCTGAATAGGGGAGGGGAGACCCAGTACTTC. It is translated as CASSLNRGGETQYF. The V gene is TRBV27, the J gene TRBJ2-5; 7 nucleotides agree with TRBD2. This CDR3 spans 14 amino acids. Germline V gene lookup returns CDR1 MNHEY and CDR2 SMNVEV (reference sequence). With V trimmed by 6 bases and J by 5 bases, 9 bases remained unmatched.

V and J are TRBV27 and TRBJ2-7; D is possibly TRBD2 (5 bases). Germline loops: CDR1 MNHEY, CDR2 SMNVEV (reference sequence). Trimming left V 6 bases short and J 6 bases short, with 15 bases between. CDR3 size: 13 residues. As DNA, the CDR3 is TGTGCCAGCAGAATTTCCGGGGTATCCGAGCAGTACTTC. Encoded protein: CASRISGVSEQYF.

The V and J genes are TRBV4-3 and TRBJ2-7; 7 bases fit TRBD1. The CDR3 length is 16 residues. V gave up 0 bases and J gave up 6 bases; unmatched junction bases: 11. Germline V CDR1 and CDR2: LGHNA, YSLEER. The DNA of the CDR3 is TGCGCCAGCAGCCAAGATTTGACAGGGCCCAGAGGCGAGCAGTACTTC. Amino acids: CASSQDLTGPRGEQYF.

This clone showed up just once. The rearrangement joins TRBV27 to TRBJ1-5, with TRBD1 identical over 7 bases. Per germline, CDR1 MNHEY and CDR2 SMNVEV (reference sequence). There are 15 residues in the CDR3. J was trimmed by 2 bases and V by 6 bases; bases with no gene match: 7. The CDR3 spells CASSVTGVGNQPQHF. The CDR3 DNA follows: TGTGCCAGCAGCGTAACAGGGGTGGGCAATCAGCCCCAGCATTTT.